Below are 27 T cell receptor beta chains sequenced from a single sample in a study of shared clonotypes between healthy human individuals. Clones were read by immunoSEQ multiplex PCR, and TCRdb kept only the in-frame ones, dropping some. Among 950,000 to 1,100,000 clones listed, around four fifths were seen once. The sample consisted of memory CD4+ T cells sorted from blood. Described subset: CD45RA-negative fraction. The receptors originated from a young man in good health.

The V gene is TRBV5-6, the J gene TRBJ1-3, with D unresolved. In germline, CDR1 is SGHDT, CDR2 YYEEEE. The V end was cut by 5 bases, the J end by 0 bases, with 9 bases between. The CDR3 contains 14 residues. The CDR3 spells CASSRRDSGNTIYF. CDR3 DNA: TGTGCCAGCAGTCGGAGGGACTCTGGAAACACCATATATTTT.

The chain couples TRBV6-6 to TRBJ2-7, with 9 bases that match TRBD1. This CDR3 spans 15 amino acids. Unmatched junction bases numbered 8, after V lost 7 bases and J lost 1 base. CDR1 and CDR2 (germline): MNHNY, SVGAGI (reference sequence). CDR3 sequence: CASTQDRGTSYEQYF. For the CDR3, the DNA is TGTGCCAGCACCCAAGACAGGGGGACATCCTACGAGCAGTACTTC.

J is TRBJ2-3 and V is TRBV9, with D hard to call. Between the trimmed V and J ends, which lost 3 bases and 2 bases, there was a span of 10 bases. The germline V gene has CDR1 SGDLS and CDR2 YYNGEE. This CDR3 comprises 14 residues. The CDR3, as DNA: TGTGCCAGCAGCGCTAGTTTAGCCACAGATACGCAGTATTTT. It encodes CASSASLATDTQYF.

This chain uses TRBV5-5 with TRBJ1-3; no clear D. This CDR3 region has 16 residues. Germline CDR1 SGHKS, CDR2 YYEKEE (reference sequence). Trimming shortened V by 0 bases and J by 0 bases, and 10 bases separated the two germline ends. The CDR3 DNA follows: TGTGCCAGCAGCTTGGGGCAGGCCGCCTCTGGAAACACCATATATTTT. Protein: CASSLGQAASGNTIYF.

The chain has TRBV27 and TRBJ2-5; 7 positions match TRBD1. CDR3 length equals 15 residues. J was trimmed by 5 bases and V by 6 bases; bases with no gene match: 12. Germline CDR1 MNHEY, CDR2 SMNVEV (reference sequence). The CDR3 loop is CASRRLGGTGETQYF. The CDR3 DNA is TGTGCCAGCAGACGTCTAGGGGGCACCGGGGAGACCCAGTACTTC.

V and J are TRBV7-9 and TRBJ2-7; D gene ambiguous. Trimming left V 1 base short and J 1 base short, with 8 bases between. Looked up from germline, CDR1 is SEHNR and CDR2 is FQNEAQ (reference sequence). The CDR3 spans 14 residues. DNA for the CDR3: TGTGCCAGCAGCTTAGATGCACAGTCCTACGAGCAGTACTTC. Protein sequence: CASSLDAQSYEQYF.

This clone was found a few times. The genes are TRBV19 and TRBJ1-5, with a possible D match to TRBD1 (5 bases). V shed 4 bases and J shed 2 bases, with 15 bases lying between them. The CDR3 length is 16 residues. Germline V CDR1 and CDR2: LNHDA, SQIVND (reference sequence). The CDR3 coding sequence is TGTGCCAGTAGTAACGCAGGGTTCATCGGCAATCAGCCCCAGCATTTT. Translated: CASSNAGFIGNQPQHF.

This rearrangement joins TRBV4-3 to TRBJ2-5, with unresolved D. V was trimmed by 0 bases and J by 2 bases, leaving 10 bases between them. Germline CDR1 reads LGHNA; CDR2 reads YSLEER. CDR3 length: 15 residues. The DNA of the CDR3 is TGCGCCAGCAGCCAAGAAGCCCGTGGGCAAGAGACCCAGTACTTC. This gives the protein CASSQEARGQETQYF.

The V and J genes are TRBV11-2 and TRBJ2-1; TRBD2 aligns across 9 bases. The ends lost 3 bases at V and 8 bases at J; junction bases unmatched: 8. Looked up from germline, CDR1 is SGHAT and CDR2 is FQNNGV. This CDR3 is built from 15 residues. The CDR3 spells CASSFGLAGWDEQFF. The CDR3 DNA sequence: TGTGCCAGCAGCTTTGGGCTAGCGGGGTGGGATGAGCAGTTCTTC.

The genes are TRBV2 and TRBJ2-2, with 9 bases identical to TRBD2. J was trimmed by 1 base and V by 5 bases; bases with no gene match: 2. Per germline, CDR1 SNHLY and CDR2 FYNNEI. The CDR3 consists of 15 residues. CDR3 sequence reads: CASSLAGVNTGELFF. CDR3 in DNA: TGTGCCAGCAGTTTAGCGGGGGTGAACACCGGGGAGCTGTTTTTT.

V usage is TRBV5-8 and J usage is TRBJ2-2; TRBD1 or TRBD2 may be the D gene (5 bases each). This CDR3 comprises 16 residues. From germline, CDR1 is SGHTS and CDR2 YDEGEE. Trimming stripped 4 bases from V and 2 bases from J, with 15 bases between. The CDR3 reads CASSRRDVGNTGELFF. The CDR3, as DNA: TGTGCCAGCAGCCGCCGGGACGTCGGAAACACCGGGGAGCTGTTTTTT.

This sequence joins TRBV5-5 and TRBJ2-7, with 11 nucleotides matching TRBD1. After removal of 4 bases from V and 3 bases from J, the junction contained 6 bases not matched to a gene. This CDR3 is built from 15 residues. Per germline, CDR1 SGHKS and CDR2 YYEKEE (reference sequence). CDR3 loop: CASSKAGTGGYEQYF. The CDR3 nucleotides are TGTGCCAGCAGCAAGGCCGGGACAGGGGGCTACGAGCAGTACTTC.

The chain links TRBV11-2 to TRBJ2-3, with 7 nucleotides matching TRBD2. The CDR3 is 17 residues long. Germline loops: CDR1 SGHAT, CDR2 FQNNGV. Unmatched junction bases numbered 8, after V lost 2 bases and J lost 0 bases. CDR3 loop: CASSLLVTGGSTDTQYF. The CDR3 bases are TGTGCCAGCAGCTTATTGGTAACGGGAGGTAGCACAGATACGCAGTATTTT.

The chain couples TRBV5-1 to TRBJ2-2, with TRBD1 matching 9 bases. CDR1 is SGHRS and CDR2 is YFSETQ in the germline V gene. Germline trimming cut 4 bases from V and 7 bases from J; bases unmatched to any gene: 11. The CDR3 consists of 16 residues. This CDR3 reads CASSALQGAQVGELFF. Written as DNA, the CDR3 is TGCGCCAGCAGCGCATTACAGGGGGCGCAGGTCGGGGAGCTGTTTTTT.

J is TRBJ2-5 and V is TRBV6-1; D call uncertain. The germline gives CDR1 MNHNS, CDR2 SASEGT. The V gene lost 4 bases and the J gene lost 5 bases, with 17 bases spanning the gap. The CDR3 length is 15 residues. This chain's CDR3 is CASSGVSLRWETQYF. The CDR3 coding sequence is TGTGCCAGCAGTGGGGTTAGCTTGAGGTGGGAGACCCAGTACTTC.

The V and J genes are TRBV6-5 and TRBJ2-7; no firm D call. This CDR3 is 15 amino acids long. Trimming cost V 0 bases and J 0 bases, with 9 bases left between them. Germline-derived CDR1 and CDR2 are MNHEY and SVGAGI. The CDR3 coding sequence is TGTGCCAGCAGTTACTCGAAGGGTCTCTCCTACGAGCAGTACTTC. It translates to CASSYSKGLSYEQYF.

The J gene is TRBJ1-1, the V gene TRBV5-1; 8 bases match TRBD1. This CDR3 has 16 residues. Germline trimming cut 2 bases from V and 0 bases from J; bases unmatched to any gene: 6. Germline CDR1 reads SGHRS; CDR2 reads YFSETQ. CDR3 protein: CASSFLTGALNTEAFF. For the CDR3, the DNA is TGCGCCAGCAGCTTTCTGACAGGGGCCTTGAACACTGAAGCTTTCTTT.

The J gene is TRBJ1-2, the V gene TRBV18; a weak D match, TRBD1 (5 bases). Germline V CDR1 and CDR2: KGHSH, LQKENI. The V and J ends lost 6 bases and 6 bases respectively, with 14 bases between them. This CDR3 is built from 13 residues. As DNA, the CDR3 is TGTGCCAGCTCCCGGGACCAACTGGATGGCTACACCTTC. Its translation is CASSRDQLDGYTF.

The sample holds a few counts of this clone. The chain joins TRBV18 to TRBJ1-6, with 8 bases fitting TRBD1. Trimming took 3 bases from V and 13 from J; bases not matched to a gene: 11. Germline values: CDR1 KGHSH, CDR2 LQKENI. CDR3 length equals 15 residues. CDR3 sequence (DNA): TGTGCCAGCTCACCCGCTGGACAGGGTGACTTCCCCCTCCACTTT. Its translation: CASSPAGQGDFPLHF.

The CDR3 protein is CASSLSLGLADYEQYF. The CDR3 coding sequence is TGTGCCAGCAGCTTGTCATTGGGACTAGCGGACTACGAGCAGTACTTC. The rearrangement joins TRBV5-4 to TRBJ2-7; TRBD2 aligns across 11 bases. After removal of 1 base from V and 3 bases from J, the junction contained 6 bases not matched to a gene. This CDR3 spans 16 amino acids. CDR1 SGHNT and CDR2 YYREEE come from the germline V gene (reference sequence).

The chain couples TRBV28 to TRBJ2-7; perhaps TRBD1 as D (6 bases). This CDR3 has 14 amino acids. Trimming shortened V by 4 bases and J by 4 bases, and 14 bases separated the two germline ends. CDR1 is MDHEN, CDR2 SYDVKM, per germline. The CDR3 here is CASSYQTGWYEQYF. The DNA of the CDR3 is TGTGCCAGCAGTTACCAGACAGGCTGGTACGAGCAGTACTTC.

The chain links TRBV6-6 to TRBJ1-1; D not certain. Deletions cut 10 bases from V and 2 bases from J, with 11 bases between. Germline V CDR1 and CDR2: MNHNY, SVGAGI (reference sequence). The CDR3 consists of 12 residues. CDR3 bases: TGTGCCATCAAATCTTATAACACTGAAGCTTTCTTT. It yields the protein CAIKSYNTEAFF.

The chain joins TRBV7-2 to TRBJ2-1; 7 bases map to TRBD2. J lost 3 bases, V lost 4 bases, and 0 bases had no gene match. The CDR3 runs to 13 residues. Germline lookup yields CDR1 SGHTA and CDR2 FQGNSA. The CDR3: CASSWTSYNEQFF. The DNA for the CDR3 is TGTGCCAGCAGCTGGACTAGCTACAATGAGCAGTTCTTC.

The rearrangement uses TRBV7-2 and TRBJ2-3; D is unresolved. The CDR3 runs to 16 residues. The germline V gene encodes CDR1 SGHTA and CDR2 FQGNSA. V was shortened by 6 bases and J by 8 bases, with 24 bases between the two germline ends. CDR3 DNA sequence: TGTGCCAGCAGTTTCGGGCCGCCCGCGCTTGATGGTACGCAGTATTTT. Protein product: CASSFGPPALDGTQYF.

Only a few counts were recorded for this clone. The sample contains more than one DNA sequence encoding this CDR3. V usage is TRBV5-1 and J usage is TRBJ2-7; 10 positions agree with TRBD2. CDR1 SGHRS and CDR2 YFSETQ come from the germline V gene. V lost 4 bases to trimming and J lost 4 bases; unmatched junction nucleotides: 5. The CDR3 sequence is 14 residues long. As DNA, the CDR3 is TGCGCCAGCAGCCCTAGCGGGGGCAGTTACGAGCAGTACTTC. This sequence encodes CASSPSGGSYEQYF.

V gene TRBV7-2 combines with J gene TRBJ2-1; TRBD2 matches at 8 bases. V dropped 5 bases and J dropped 0; count of bases not matched to a gene: 3. The CDR3 spans 15 residues. Germline lookup yields CDR1 SGHTA and CDR2 FQGNSA. CDR3 protein: CASSRGGPSYNEQFF. CDR3 DNA sequence: TGTGCCAGCAGCCGGGGGGGACCCTCCTACAATGAGCAGTTCTTC.

The chain employs TRBV10-3 and TRBJ2-3, with D tentatively TRBD1 (6 bases). The CDR3 covers 15 residues. CDR1 is ENHRY, CDR2 SYGVKD, per germline. The V end lost 6 bases, the J end lost 2 bases, and 15 bases lay between the germline ends. DNA of the CDR3: TGTGCCATCAGGGCAGGGGAAAGTCACACAGATACGCAGTATTTT. The encoded protein is CAIRAGESHTDTQYF.